The next 11 T cell receptor beta chains were all read from a single sample in a study of technical replicates of blood from several donors. The assay was immunoSEQ multiplex PCR, and TCRdb's table has in-frame clones only and misses some. The sample lists more than 11,000 clones; about 82% were seen once. The sequenced sample consisted of PBMCs. The receptors were sampled from a human donor in good health.

The CDR3 sequence: CASSLGGRGNEQFF. The CDR3 DNA reads as TGCGCCAGCAGCTTAGGCGGGAGGGGAAATGAGCAGTTCTTC. This rearrangement joins TRBV5-1 to TRBJ2-1, with TRBD2 matching 9 bases. This CDR3 is 14 amino acids long. Germline V gene lookup returns CDR1 SGHRS and CDR2 YFSETQ. Trimming removed 2 bases from V and 7 bases from J; junction bases left unmatched: 4.

This clone has just a few counts. The chain employs TRBV28 and TRBJ2-7; 9 bases map to TRBD1. Germline trimming cut 2 bases from V and 3 bases from J; bases unmatched to any gene: 8. Germline V gives CDR1 MDHEN, CDR2 SYDVKM. The CDR3 sequence is 16 residues long. CDR3 bases: TGTGCCAGCAGTTTAAATTTAGAGACAGGGGGCTACGAGCAGTACTTC. This sequence encodes CASSLNLETGGYEQYF.

The chain employs TRBV5-1 and TRBJ1-1, with D maybe TRBD1 (6 bases). Deletions cut 4 bases from V and 4 bases from J, with 20 bases between. This CDR3 has 16 amino acids. Germline loops: CDR1 SGHRS, CDR2 YFSETQ. The CDR3, as DNA: TGCGCCAGCAGCCCGGGTGGGGGCCCAAGGGGCACTGAAGCTTTCTTT. Its protein product is CASSPGGGPRGTEAFF.

This clone was seen just once. CDR3 amino acids: CASSFSLQGNYGYTF. In nucleotides, the CDR3 is TGCGCCAGCAGCTTCTCTTTGCAGGGCAACTATGGCTACACCTTC. The chain employs TRBV5-1 and TRBJ1-2, with a tentative D call TRBD1 (5 bases). CDR3 length: 15 residues. V was pared by 2 bases and J by 2 bases, with 13 bases between. Germline V gene lookup returns CDR1 SGHRS and CDR2 YFSETQ. Full variable domain (rest looked up from reference TRBV5-1 and TRBJ1-2): KAGVTQTPRYLIKTRGQQVTLSCSPISGHRSVSWYQQTPGQGLQFLFEYFSETQRNKGNFPGRFSGRQFSNSRSEMNVSTLELGDSALYLCASSFSLQGNYGYTFGSGTRLTVV.

V is TRBV28 and J is TRBJ1-5, with a tentative D call TRBD1 (5 bases). This CDR3 has 12 residues. V gave up 6 bases and J gave up 6 bases, with 9 bases separating them. The germline gives CDR1 MDHEN, CDR2 SYDVKM. The CDR3 nucleotides read TGTGCCAGCAGGCAGGGAGGTCAGCCCCAGCATTTT. Translation gives CASRQGGQPQHF.

The rearrangement links TRBV5-1 to TRBJ2-7; 8 bases fit TRBD1. The CDR3 consists of 14 residues. Germline CDR1 is SGHRS and CDR2 is YFSETQ. J was trimmed by 3 bases and V by 4 bases; bases with no gene match: 6. CDR3 nucleotide sequence: TGCGCCAGCAGCACAGGGGACAGGTTCTACGAGCAGTACTTC. As protein: CASSTGDRFYEQYF.

This clone has only a few counts. V is TRBV27 and J is TRBJ2-5; D is unclear. Germline V lookup: CDR1 MNHEY, CDR2 SMNVEV (reference sequence). The CDR3 loop spans 13 amino acids. Trimming took off 2 bases at V and 4 bases at J, with 8 bases between the two ends. This CDR3 is CASSLRGLETQYF. The CDR3 nucleotides read TGTGCCAGCAGTTTACGAGGATTAGAGACCCAGTACTTC.

The V gene is TRBV25-1, the J gene TRBJ2-7, with 10 bases that match TRBD1. CDR1 and CDR2 (germline): MGHDK, SYGVNS. V lost 4 bases to trimming and J lost 7 bases; unmatched junction nucleotides: 10. CDR3 length: 15 amino acids. CDR3 region: CASSGQDRGTWEQYF. CDR3 nucleotides: TGTGCCAGCAGTGGGCAGGACAGGGGGACCTGGGAGCAGTACTTC.

This chain uses TRBV9 with TRBJ1-4, with D hard to call. CDR1 SGDLS and CDR2 YYNGEE come from the germline V gene. CDR3 length equals 17 residues. Trimming left V 0 bases short and J 0 bases short, with 12 bases between. As DNA, the CDR3 is TGTGCCAGCAGCGTAGGTCGGACTCCTGCAACTAATGAAAAACTGTTTTTT. Translating it yields CASSVGRTPATNEKLFF.

The chain combines TRBV10-1 with TRBJ2-1, with TRBD2 identical over 7 bases. With V trimmed by 0 bases and J by 4 bases, 6 bases remained unmatched. Germline CDR1 and CDR2: WNHNN and SYGVQD (reference sequence). This CDR3 spans 16 amino acids. The CDR3 sequence: CASSESPSGGYNEQFF. DNA of the CDR3: TGCGCCAGCAGTGAGTCACCTAGCGGCGGATACAATGAGCAGTTCTTC.

This clone showed up just a few times. This chain connects TRBV7-9 to TRBJ1-2; 9 positions agree with TRBD1. CDR3 length: 16 amino acids. Germline trimming cut 1 base from V and 7 bases from J; bases unmatched to any gene: 10. Germline V gene lookup returns CDR1 SEHNR and CDR2 FQNEAQ (reference sequence). The CDR3 reads CASSLVPGQGGGGYTF. DNA of the CDR3: TGTGCCAGCAGCTTAGTACCGGGACAGGGCGGGGGTGGCTACACCTTC.